The sequence of this T cell receptor beta chain was determined in a study of cytomegalovirus exposure and HLA in healthy donors. The CDR3 sequence is 15 residues long. In germline, CDR1 is SNHLY, CDR2 FYNNEI. Trimming removed 3 bases from V and 3 bases from J, with 15 bases in between. This clone came up a few times. Vbeta (60) and Jbeta (13) primers were used in the PCR. Assay used: immunoSEQ multiplex PCR; TCRdb lists only in-frame clones, some missing. Among fewer than 200,000 clones listed, about 70% were seen once. The rearrangement links TRBV2 to TRBJ2-7; perhaps TRBD1 as D (5 bases). Specimen: PBMCs. The TCR comes from a woman aged 18-29 years in good health and CMV-seropositive. CDR3 residues: CASSDPQGYLYEQYF. The CDR3 nucleotides read TGTGCCAGCAGTGACCCGCAGGGTTATCTCTACGAGCAGTACTTC. The full variable domain, with the rest looked up from reference TRBV2 and TRBJ2-7, is EPEVTQTPSHQVTQMGQEVILRCVPISNHLYFYWYRQILGQKVEFLVSFYNNEISEKSEIFDDQFSVERPDGSNFTLKIRSTKLEDSAMYFCASSDPQGYLYEQYFGPGTRLTVT.